Listed below are T cell receptor delta chains from one sample, sequenced in a study of Vδ1+ human thymocytes. TCRdb re-called the multiplex PCR reads using CATT. Of about 55,000 delta-chain clones in the sample, around 15% are singletons; the top ten hold 0.5% to 0.55%. Source material: Vdelta1+ gamma-delta thymocytes from the thymus. These receptors originate from a boy in the first two years of life who had congenital heart surgery. Both conserved end residues are part of each CDR3. D genes are given only for firm matches. Rows give clone size only sometimes, using once, few, many, or a class for an expanded clone.

d_gene: NA
j_gene: TRDJ1
abundance: few
v_gene: TRDV1
CDR3aa: CALGELRRITAKLIF
CDR3nt: TGTGCTCTTGGGGAACTACGGCGGATAACGGCTAAACTCATCTTT

d_gene: TRDD2
j_gene: TRDJ1
abundance: NA
v_gene: TRDV1
CDR3aa: CALGDMPSYVTWGPPDTDKLIF
CDR3nt: TGTGCTCTTGGGGACATGCCTTCCTACGTAACCTGGGGGCCCCCGGACACCGATAAACTCATCTTT

d_gene: NA
j_gene: TRDJ1
abundance: NA
v_gene: TRDV1
CDR3aa: CALGELTLRRGVTDKLIF
CDR3nt: TGTGCTCTTGGGGAACTTACTCTCCGGAGGGGGGTTACCGATAAACTCATCTTT

d_gene: NA
j_gene: TRDJ1
abundance: few
v_gene: TRDV1
CDR3aa: CALGEKSYRAGETDKLIF
CDR3nt: TGTGCTCTTGGGGAAAAGTCCTACCGTGCGGGTGAGACCGATAAACTCATCTTT

d_gene: NA
j_gene: TRDJ1
abundance: few
v_gene: TRDV1
CDR3aa: CALGELSGGVPEGKLIF
CDR3nt: TGTGCTCTTGGGGAACTATCGGGTGGAGTCCCCGAGGGTAAACTCATCTTT

d_gene: NA
j_gene: TRDJ1
abundance: NA
v_gene: TRDV1
CDR3aa: CALGPFLLGIRETDKLIF
CDR3nt: TGTGCTCTTGGGCCCTTCCTACTGGGGATACGCGAGACCGATAAACTCATCTTT

d_gene: TRDD3
j_gene: TRDJ1
abundance: few
v_gene: TRDV1
CDR3aa: CALAGPAPYWGYTDKLIF
CDR3nt: TGTGCTCTCGCCGGGCCAGCTCCCTACTGGGGGTACACCGATAAACTCATCTTT

d_gene: NA
j_gene: TRDJ1
abundance: few
v_gene: TRDV1
CDR3aa: CALGEVGVWITGTDKLIF
CDR3nt: TGTGCTCTTGGGGAAGTAGGAGTTTGGATCACGGGTACCGATAAACTCATCTTT

d_gene: NA
j_gene: TRDJ1
abundance: NA
v_gene: TRDV1
CDR3aa: CALGELGWGYTDKLIF
CDR3nt: TGTGCTCTTGGGGAACTCGGGTGGGGGTACACCGATAAACTCATCTTT

d_gene: TRDD3
j_gene: TRDJ1
abundance: NA
v_gene: TRDV1
CDR3aa: CALGEFGVLGDTHSAYTDKLIF
CDR3nt: TGTGCTCTTGGGGAATTTGGGGTACTGGGGGATACGCATTCAGCTTACACCGATAAACTCATCTTT

d_gene: TRDD3
j_gene: TRDJ1
abundance: NA
v_gene: TRDV1
CDR3aa: CALGEDRYVAGGYGPDKLIF
CDR3nt: TGTGCTCTTGGGGAAGACAGGTACGTGGCCGGGGGATACGGGCCCGATAAACTCATCTTT